These 16 T cell receptor beta chains were sequenced from one sample in a study of blood T cell repertoires in COVID-19. This table comes from immunoSEQ multiplex PCR, and its TCRdb copy is limited to in-frame clones, with some not included. This table holds 89,000 or so clones, 85% found once. The sequencing sample was made of peripheral blood. The receptors were gathered from a man at least 80 years old with acute or convalescent COVID-19.

The rearrangement joins TRBV19 to TRBJ2-1; 7 bases agree with TRBD2. Germline V gives CDR1 LNHDA, CDR2 SQIVND (reference sequence). V lost 6 bases, J lost 3 bases, and 5 bases stayed unmatched. This CDR3 comprises 14 residues. The CDR3 region has the DNA TGTGCCAGTAGAGTAGGGACTATCTACAATGAGCAGTTCTTC. Protein product: CASRVGTIYNEQFF. The whole variable domain, remainder taken from reference TRBV19 and TRBJ2-1, is DGGITQSPKYLFRKEGQNVTLSCEQNLNHDAMYWYRQDPGQGLRLIYYSQIVNDFQKGDIAEGYSVSREKKESFPLTVTSAQKNPTAFYLCASRVGTIYNEQFFGPGTRLTVL.

The V gene is TRBV7-9, the J gene TRBJ2-7; possibly TRBD1 for D (5 bases). The CDR3 extends over 15 amino acids. Germline V gene data show CDR1 as SEHNR and CDR2 as FQNEAQ (reference sequence). V was clipped by 5 bases and J by 2 bases, with 16 bases between them. The CDR3 DNA follows: TGTGCCAGCAGCCCCCAGGGTCAAATAACCTACGAGCAGTACTTC. It is translated as CASSPQGQITYEQYF.

The V and J genes are TRBV7-3 and TRBJ2-3, with TRBD1 identical over 12 bases. Germline V gene lookup returns CDR1 SGHTA and CDR2 FQGTGA. CDR3 size: 15 residues. The junction had 10 bases not matched to a gene; V was cut back by 8 bases and J by 7 bases. The CDR3 is CASVGWGQGAHTQYF. The CDR3 DNA reads TGTGCCAGCGTCGGGTGGGGACAGGGGGCACATACGCAGTATTTT.

This clone was detected only a few times. V is TRBV4-3 and J is TRBJ1-2, with no clear D. The ends were cut back, 0 bases at V and 4 bases at J, with 6 bases in the middle. CDR3 length equals 13 residues. Per germline, CDR1 LGHNA and CDR2 YSLEER. CDR3 DNA sequence: TGCGCCAGCAGCCAAGACCGGGGCTATGGCTACACCTTC. This codes for CASSQDRGYGYTF.

In this sample, this clone turned up once. This chain uses TRBV6-5 with TRBJ1-1; D is possibly TRBD1 (6 bases). Germline assignment: CDR1 MNHEY and CDR2 SVGAGI. CDR3 length: 13 residues. V gave up 0 bases and J gave up 10 bases, with 12 bases separating them. The DNA for the CDR3 is TGTGCCAGCAGTTACTCCAGGGGTTATGTAGCTTTCTTT. It codes for CASSYSRGYVAFF.

This clone was observed once. V and J are TRBV7-9 and TRBJ2-1; TRBD2 matches at 10 bases. Germline values: CDR1 SEHNR, CDR2 FQNEAQ (reference sequence). V shed 3 bases and J 2 bases; nucleotides not matched to a gene: 1. CDR3 length: 15 amino acids. The CDR3 DNA reads TGTGCCAGCAGCTTTAGCGGGGGGACCTACAATGAGCAGTTCTTC. It translates to CASSFSGGTYNEQFF. The full variable domain, with the rest looked up from reference TRBV7-9 and TRBJ2-1, is DTGVSQNPRHKITKRGQNVTFRCDPISEHNRLYWYRQTLGQGPEFLTYFQNEAQLEKSRLLSDRFSAERPKGSFSTLEIQRTEQGDSAMYLCASSFSGGTYNEQFFGPGTRLTVL.

The chain combines TRBV10-3 with TRBJ2-3, with 7 nucleotides matching TRBD1. The CDR3 length is 15 residues. CDR1 is ENHRY, CDR2 SYGVKD, per germline. With 1 base clipped from V and 0 bases from J, the junction kept 1 base outside the gene matches. The CDR3 region has the DNA TGTGCCATCAGTGAGTACAGGGGTAGCACAGATACGCAGTATTTT. Its protein is CAISEYRGSTDTQYF.

The chain is built from TRBV19 and TRBJ1-5; D is uncertain. CDR1 LNHDA and CDR2 SQIVND come from the germline V gene (reference sequence). Trimming shortened V by 7 bases and J by 0 bases, and 16 bases separated the two germline ends. The CDR3 length is 16 residues. CDR3 sequence reads: CASTPTLTYSNQPQHF. CDR3 nucleotides: TGTGCCAGTACCCCCACGCTAACCTATAGCAATCAGCCCCAGCATTTT.

The chain carries TRBV11-2 and TRBJ2-3; TRBD2 might be the D (5 bases). Germline assignment: CDR1 SGHAT and CDR2 FQNNGV. V was cut by 5 bases and J by 7 bases, with 25 bases left in between. The CDR3 contains 17 residues. In DNA, the CDR3 is TGTGCCAGCAGCCCGCGGGCGACCCATACCCTCGAGAATACGCAGTATTTT. Its translation: CASSPRATHTLENTQYF.

This clone was recorded only once. J is TRBJ2-1 and V is TRBV4-2; tentatively, D is TRBD1 (5 bases). V was pared by 5 bases and J by 6 bases, with 17 bases between. CDR3 length equals 15 residues. Germline V gene sequence: CDR1 LGHNA, CDR2 YNFKEQ. The DNA of the CDR3 is TGTGCCAGCAGCACGGACGTGGGGCTGGGCAATGAGCAGTTCTTC. The encoded protein is CASSTDVGLGNEQFF.

This rearrangement joins TRBV5-1 to TRBJ1-1; perhaps TRBD1 as D (5 bases). Between the trimmed V and J ends, which lost 1 base and 5 bases, there was a span of 12 bases. This CDR3 comprises 14 residues. Per germline, CDR1 SGHRS and CDR2 YFSETQ. The CDR3 region is CASSLTYGGTEAFF. Here the CDR3 DNA reads TGCGCCAGCAGCTTGACGTACGGGGGGACTGAAGCTTTCTTT.

The V call is TRBV5-1, the J call TRBJ2-7, with 7 bases that match TRBD1. Germline V gene sequence: CDR1 SGHRS, CDR2 YFSETQ. V lost 1 base, J lost 2 bases, and 12 bases stayed unmatched. CDR3 size: 17 residues. The CDR3 loop reads CASSLLGPGQITYEQYF. CDR3 DNA sequence: TGCGCCAGCAGCTTGTTGGGGCCGGGACAGATAACCTACGAGCAGTACTTC.

This clone showed up just once. This sequence joins TRBV11-2 and TRBJ1-1, with D possibly TRBD1 on 6 matching bases. V was trimmed by 4 bases and J by 7 bases, leaving 19 bases between them. There are 15 residues in the CDR3. In germline, CDR1 is SGHAT, CDR2 FQNNGV. In DNA form, the CDR3 reads TGTGCCAGCAGCTATATTAAACAGGGACGGAGTGAAGCTTTCTTT. Translated: CASSYIKQGRSEAFF.

This clone was seen just once. This rearrangement joins TRBV15 to TRBJ2-7; 8 bases are shared with TRBD1. V shed 3 bases and J 5 bases; nucleotides not matched to a gene: 9. Germline-derived CDR1 and CDR2 are LNHNV and YYDKDF (reference sequence). The CDR3 consists of 15 residues. The chain's CDR3 is CATSSGGTGVDEQYF. CDR3 bases: TGTGCCACCAGCAGTGGCGGGACAGGCGTAGACGAGCAGTACTTC.

This sequence joins TRBV19 and TRBJ2-4; 7 bases are shared with TRBD2. V lost 6 bases and J lost 0; bases outside the gene matches: 8. The CDR3 is 16 residues long. Per germline, CDR1 LNHDA and CDR2 SQIVND (reference sequence). The chain's CDR3 is CASRSPGGGAKNIQYF. CDR3 DNA sequence: TGTGCCAGTAGGTCCCCTGGCGGGGGAGCCAAAAACATTCAGTACTTC. Full variable domain (rest looked up from reference TRBV19 and TRBJ2-4): DGGITQSPKYLFRKEGQNVTLSCEQNLNHDAMYWYRQDPGQGLRLIYYSQIVNDFQKGDIAEGYSVSREKKESFPLTVTSAQKNPTAFYLCASRSPGGGAKNIQYFGAGTRLSVL.

The V gene is TRBV5-5, the J gene TRBJ1-1, with 9 positions matching TRBD1. V shed 3 bases and J 5 bases; nucleotides not matched to a gene: 2. Germline V gene sequence: CDR1 SGHKS, CDR2 YYEKEE (reference sequence). The CDR3 is 13 amino acids. This chain's CDR3 is CASSWTGDTEAFF. CDR3 nucleotide sequence: TGTGCCAGCAGCTGGACAGGGGATACTGAAGCTTTCTTT.